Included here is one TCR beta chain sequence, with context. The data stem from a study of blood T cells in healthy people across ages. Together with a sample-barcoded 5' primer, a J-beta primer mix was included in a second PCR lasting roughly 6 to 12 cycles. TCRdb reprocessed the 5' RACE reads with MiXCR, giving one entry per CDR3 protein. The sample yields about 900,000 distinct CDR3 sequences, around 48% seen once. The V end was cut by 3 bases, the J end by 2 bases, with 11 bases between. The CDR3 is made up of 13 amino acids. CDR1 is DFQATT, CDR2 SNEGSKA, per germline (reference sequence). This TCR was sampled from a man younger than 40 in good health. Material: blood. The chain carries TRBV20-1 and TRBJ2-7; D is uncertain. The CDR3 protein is CSARPLETYEQYF. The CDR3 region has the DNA TGCAGTGCTAGGCCCCTAGAGACCTACGAGCAGTACTTC.